This TCR beta chain was sequenced in a study of PD-L1 blockade in urothelial cancer. Study summary: About nine tenths of the roughly 29 patients comprised males who had bladder-origin urothelial cancer. Each blood sample yielded a median of about 150,000 T cells. Treatment start was followed by blood analysis at 3 weeks (second dose) and again at 6 weeks.

This CDR3 contains 15 residues. V gave up 10 bases and J gave up 6 bases; unmatched junction bases: 15. Looked up from germline, CDR1 is MDHEN and CDR2 is SYDVKM. Sequencing used immunoSEQ multiplex PCR; TCRdb keeps in-frame clones, though not all of them. The sample has around 120,000 clones, roughly 84% seen once. The TCR sequence derives from a man over 45 with urothelial cancer. This material consisted of PBMCs, taken around atezolizumab (anti-PD-L1) treatment. The rearrangement joins TRBV28 to TRBJ2-1; 7 bases are shared with TRBD2. Here the CDR3 DNA reads TGTGCCACCTCTTCGGGCGGGAGAGACAGCAATGAGCAGTTCTTC. Translation: CATSSGGRDSNEQFF.